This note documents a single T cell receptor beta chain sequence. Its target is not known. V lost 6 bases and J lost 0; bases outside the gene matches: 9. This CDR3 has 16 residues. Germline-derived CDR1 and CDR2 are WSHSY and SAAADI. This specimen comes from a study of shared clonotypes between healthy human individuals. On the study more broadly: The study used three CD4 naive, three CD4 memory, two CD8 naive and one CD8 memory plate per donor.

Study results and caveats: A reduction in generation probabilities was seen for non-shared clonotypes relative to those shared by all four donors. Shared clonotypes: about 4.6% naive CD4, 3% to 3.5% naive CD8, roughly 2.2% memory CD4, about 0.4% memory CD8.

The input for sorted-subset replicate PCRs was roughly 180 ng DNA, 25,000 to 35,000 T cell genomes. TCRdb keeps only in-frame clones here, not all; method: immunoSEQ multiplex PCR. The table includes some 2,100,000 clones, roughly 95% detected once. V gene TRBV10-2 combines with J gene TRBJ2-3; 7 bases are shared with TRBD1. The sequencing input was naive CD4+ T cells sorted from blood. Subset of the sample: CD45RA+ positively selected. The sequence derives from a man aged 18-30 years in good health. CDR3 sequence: CASRPGQLKSTDTQYF. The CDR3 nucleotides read TGCGCCAGCAGACCGGGACAGCTGAAGAGCACAGATACGCAGTATTTT.